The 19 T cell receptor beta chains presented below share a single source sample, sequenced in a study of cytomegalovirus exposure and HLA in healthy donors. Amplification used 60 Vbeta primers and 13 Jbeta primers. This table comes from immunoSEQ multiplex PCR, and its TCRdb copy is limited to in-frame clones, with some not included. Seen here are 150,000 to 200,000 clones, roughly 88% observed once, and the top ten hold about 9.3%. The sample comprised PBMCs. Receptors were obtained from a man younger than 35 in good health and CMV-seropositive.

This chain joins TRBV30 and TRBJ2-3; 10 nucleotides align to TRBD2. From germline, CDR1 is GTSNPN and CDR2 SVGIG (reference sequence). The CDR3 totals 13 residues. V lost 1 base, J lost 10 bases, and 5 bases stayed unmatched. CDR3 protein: CAWSASGGAAQYF. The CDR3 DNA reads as TGTGCCTGGAGTGCTAGCGGGGGCGCAGCGCAGTATTTT. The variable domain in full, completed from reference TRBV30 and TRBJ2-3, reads SQTIHQWPATLVQPVGSPLSLECTVEGTSNPNLYWYRQAAGRGLQLLFYSVGIGQISSEVPQNLSASRPQDRQFILSSKKLLLSDSGFYLCAWSASGGAAQYFGPGTRLTVL.

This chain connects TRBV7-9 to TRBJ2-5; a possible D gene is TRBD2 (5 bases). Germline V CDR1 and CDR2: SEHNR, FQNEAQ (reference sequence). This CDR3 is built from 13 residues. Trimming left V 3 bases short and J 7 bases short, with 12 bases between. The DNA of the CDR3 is TGTGCCAGCAGCTTTGGCTCTGGAGGGACCCAGTACTTC. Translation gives CASSFGSGGTQYF.

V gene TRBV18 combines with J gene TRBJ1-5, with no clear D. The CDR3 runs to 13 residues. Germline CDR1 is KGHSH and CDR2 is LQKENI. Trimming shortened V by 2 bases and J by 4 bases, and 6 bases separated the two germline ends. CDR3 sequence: CASSPEGNQPQHF. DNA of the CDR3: TGTGCCAGCTCACCAGAGGGAAATCAGCCCCAGCATTTT.

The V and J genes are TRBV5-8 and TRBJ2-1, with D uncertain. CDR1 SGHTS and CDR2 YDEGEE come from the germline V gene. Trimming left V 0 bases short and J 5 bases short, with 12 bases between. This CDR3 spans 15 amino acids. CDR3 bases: TGTGCCAGCAGCTTGGGAGGCTTATTCCACAATGAGCAGTTCTTC. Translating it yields CASSLGGLFHNEQFF.

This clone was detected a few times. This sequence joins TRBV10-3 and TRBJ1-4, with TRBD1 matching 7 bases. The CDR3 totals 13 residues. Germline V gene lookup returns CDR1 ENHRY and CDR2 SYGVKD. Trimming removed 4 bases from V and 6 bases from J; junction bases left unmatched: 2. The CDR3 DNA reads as TGTGCCATCAGTGGGACAGGCGATGAAAAACTGTTTTTT. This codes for CAISGTGDEKLFF.

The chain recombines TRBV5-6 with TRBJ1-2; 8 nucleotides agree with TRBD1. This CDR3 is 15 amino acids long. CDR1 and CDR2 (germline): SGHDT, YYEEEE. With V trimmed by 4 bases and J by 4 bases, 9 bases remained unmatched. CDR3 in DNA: TGTGCCAGCAGCCCCAGACAGGGGCGCGCCTATGGCTACACCTTC. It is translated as CASSPRQGRAYGYTF.

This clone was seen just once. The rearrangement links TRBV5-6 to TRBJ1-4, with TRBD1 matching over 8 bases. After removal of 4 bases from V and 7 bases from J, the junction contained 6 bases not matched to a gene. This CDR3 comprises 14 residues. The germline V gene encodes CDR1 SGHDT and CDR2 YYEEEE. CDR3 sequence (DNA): TGTGCCAGCAGCCAGCAGGGGGCGCTTGAAAAACTGTTTTTT. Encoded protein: CASSQQGALEKLFF.

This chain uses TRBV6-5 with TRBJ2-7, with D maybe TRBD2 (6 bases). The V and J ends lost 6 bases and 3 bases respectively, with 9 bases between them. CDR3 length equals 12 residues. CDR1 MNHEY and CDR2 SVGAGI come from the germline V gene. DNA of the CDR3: TGTGCCAGCAGGGGAGGTTACTACGAGCAGTACTTC. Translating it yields CASRGGYYEQYF.

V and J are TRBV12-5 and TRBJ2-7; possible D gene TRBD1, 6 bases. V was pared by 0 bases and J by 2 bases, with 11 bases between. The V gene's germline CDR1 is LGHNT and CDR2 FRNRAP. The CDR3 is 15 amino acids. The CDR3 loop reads CASGLVQGITYEQYF. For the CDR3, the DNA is TGTGCTAGTGGTTTGGTACAGGGAATAACCTACGAGCAGTACTTC.

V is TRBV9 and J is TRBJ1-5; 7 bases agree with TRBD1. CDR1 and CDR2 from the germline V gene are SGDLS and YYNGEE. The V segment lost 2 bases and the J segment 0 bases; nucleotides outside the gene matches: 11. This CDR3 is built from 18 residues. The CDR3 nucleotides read TGTGCCAGCAGCGTCCACGATTTAGGGGGCATTAGCAATCAGCCCCAGCATTTT. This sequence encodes CASSVHDLGGISNQPQHF.

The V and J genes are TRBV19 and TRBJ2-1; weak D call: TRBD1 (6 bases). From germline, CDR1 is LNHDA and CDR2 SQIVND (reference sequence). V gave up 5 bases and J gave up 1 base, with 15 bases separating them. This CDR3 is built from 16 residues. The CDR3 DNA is TGTGCCAGTAGTGCCCTCCAGGGGATATCCTACAATGAGCAGTTCTTC. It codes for CASSALQGISYNEQFF.

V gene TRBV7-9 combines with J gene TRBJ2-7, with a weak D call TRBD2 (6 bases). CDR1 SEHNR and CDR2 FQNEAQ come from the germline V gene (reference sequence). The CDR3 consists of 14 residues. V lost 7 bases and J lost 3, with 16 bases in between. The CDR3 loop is CASNSGGRNYEQYF. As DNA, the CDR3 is TGTGCCAGCAACTCCGGAGGGAGAAACTACGAGCAGTACTTC.

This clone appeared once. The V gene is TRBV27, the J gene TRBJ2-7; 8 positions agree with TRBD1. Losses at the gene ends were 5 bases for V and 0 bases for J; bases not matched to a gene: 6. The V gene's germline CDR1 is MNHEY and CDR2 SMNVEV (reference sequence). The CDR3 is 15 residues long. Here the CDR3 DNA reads TGTGCCAGCAGTAGGACAGGGTCCTTCTCCTACGAGCAGTACTTC. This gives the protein CASSRTGSFSYEQYF.

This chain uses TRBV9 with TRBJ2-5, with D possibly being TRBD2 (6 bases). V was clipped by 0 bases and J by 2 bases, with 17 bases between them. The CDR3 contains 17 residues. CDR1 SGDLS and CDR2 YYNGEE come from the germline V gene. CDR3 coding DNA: TGTGCCAGCAGCGTAGGGTCCGGGCCGGGGGAACAAGAGACCCAGTACTTC. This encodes CASSVGSGPGEQETQYF.

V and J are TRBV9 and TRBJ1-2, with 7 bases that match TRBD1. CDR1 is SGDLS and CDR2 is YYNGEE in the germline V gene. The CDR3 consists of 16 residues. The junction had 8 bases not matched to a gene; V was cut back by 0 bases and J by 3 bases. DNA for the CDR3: TGTGCCAGCAGCGTAGGCAGGGACAGCAGCTACTATGGCTACACCTTC. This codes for CASSVGRDSSYYGYTF.

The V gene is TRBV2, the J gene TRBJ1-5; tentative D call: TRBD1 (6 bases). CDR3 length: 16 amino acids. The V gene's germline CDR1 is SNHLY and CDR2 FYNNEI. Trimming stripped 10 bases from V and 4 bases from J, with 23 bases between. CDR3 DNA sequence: TGTGCCACCGCAGGGGAGGGAGGCCCTTGGAATCAGCCCCAGCATTTT. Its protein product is CATAGEGGPWNQPQHF. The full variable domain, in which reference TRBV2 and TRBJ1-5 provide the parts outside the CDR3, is EPEVTQTPSHQVTQMGQEVILRCVPISNHLYFYWYRQILGQKVEFLVSFYNNEISEKSEIFDDQFSVERPDGSNFTLKIRSTKLEDSAMYFCATAGEGGPWNQPQHFGDGTRLSIL.

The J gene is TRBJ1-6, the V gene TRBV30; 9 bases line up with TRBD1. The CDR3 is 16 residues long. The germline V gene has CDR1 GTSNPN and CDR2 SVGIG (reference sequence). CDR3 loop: CGFDRGKSTYNSPLHF. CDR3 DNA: TGTGGCTTTGACAGGGGGAAATCAACCTATAATTCACCCCTCCACTTT.

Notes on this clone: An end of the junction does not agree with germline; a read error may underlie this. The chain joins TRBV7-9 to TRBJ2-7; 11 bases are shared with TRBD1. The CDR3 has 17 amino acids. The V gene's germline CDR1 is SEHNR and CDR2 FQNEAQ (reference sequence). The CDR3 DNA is TGTTCCAGCAGCATCTCTGTACTGGACAGGGGGCGTTACGAGCAGTACTTC. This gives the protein CSSSISVLDRGRYEQYF.

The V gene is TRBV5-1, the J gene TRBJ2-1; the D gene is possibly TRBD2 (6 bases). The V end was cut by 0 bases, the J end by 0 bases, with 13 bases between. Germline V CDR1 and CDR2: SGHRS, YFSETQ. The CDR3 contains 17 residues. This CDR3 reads CASSLVGTSYSYNEQFF. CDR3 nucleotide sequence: TGCGCCAGCAGCTTGGTCGGCACTAGCTACTCCTACAATGAGCAGTTCTTC. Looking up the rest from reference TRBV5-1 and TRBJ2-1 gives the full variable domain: KAGVTQTPRYLIKTRGQQVTLSCSPISGHRSVSWYQQTPGQGLQFLFEYFSETQRNKGNFPGRFSGRQFSNSRSEMNVSTLELGDSALYLCASSLVGTSYSYNEQFFGPGTRLTVL.